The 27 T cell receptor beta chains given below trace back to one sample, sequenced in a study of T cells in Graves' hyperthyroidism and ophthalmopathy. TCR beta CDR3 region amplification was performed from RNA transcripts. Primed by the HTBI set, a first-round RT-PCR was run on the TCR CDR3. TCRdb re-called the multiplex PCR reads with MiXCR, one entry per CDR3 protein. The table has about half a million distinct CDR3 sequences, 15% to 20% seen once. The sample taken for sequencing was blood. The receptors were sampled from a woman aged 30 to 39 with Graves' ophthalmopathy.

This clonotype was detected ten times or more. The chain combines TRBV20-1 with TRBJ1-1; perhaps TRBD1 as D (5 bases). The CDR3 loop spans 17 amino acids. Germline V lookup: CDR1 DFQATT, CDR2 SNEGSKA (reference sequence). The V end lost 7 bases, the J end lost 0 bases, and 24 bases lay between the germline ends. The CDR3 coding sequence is TGCAGTGTCTCCCGAGTAGGGGCAGGCCCCTTGAACACTGAAGCTTTCTTT. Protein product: CSVSRVGAGPLNTEAFF.

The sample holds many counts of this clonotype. This chain's CDR3 is CASSGGLGGREGDEQFF. As DNA, the CDR3 is TGTGCCAGCAGTGGGGGTCTGGGGGGTCGCGAGGGCGATGAGCAGTTCTTC. The chain employs TRBV2 and TRBJ2-1; TRBD2 is a possible D gene (6 bases). Germline lookup yields CDR1 SNHLY and CDR2 FYNNEI. Trimming took off 4 bases at V and 8 bases at J, with 24 bases between the two ends. CDR3 size: 17 residues.

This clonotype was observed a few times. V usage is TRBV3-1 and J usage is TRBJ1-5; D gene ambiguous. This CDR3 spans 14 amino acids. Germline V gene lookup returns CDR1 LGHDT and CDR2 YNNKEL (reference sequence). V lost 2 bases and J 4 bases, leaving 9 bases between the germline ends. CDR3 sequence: CASSQSGLNQPQHF. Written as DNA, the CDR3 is TGTGCCAGCAGCCAATCAGGTCTTAATCAGCCCCAGCATTTT.

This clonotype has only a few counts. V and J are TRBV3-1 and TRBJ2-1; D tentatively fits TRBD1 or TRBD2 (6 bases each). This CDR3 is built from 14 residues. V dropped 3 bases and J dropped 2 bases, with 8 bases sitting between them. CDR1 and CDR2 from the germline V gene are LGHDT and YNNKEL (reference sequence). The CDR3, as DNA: TGTGCCAGCAGCCATGGGGGGCCCTACAATGAGCAGTTCTTC. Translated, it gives CASSHGGPYNEQFF.

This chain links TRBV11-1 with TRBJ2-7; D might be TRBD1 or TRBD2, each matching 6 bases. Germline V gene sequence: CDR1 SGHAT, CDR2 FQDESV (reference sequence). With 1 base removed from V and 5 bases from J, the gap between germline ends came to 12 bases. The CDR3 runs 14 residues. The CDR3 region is CASSLVLGGDEQYF. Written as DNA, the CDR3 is TGTGCCAGCAGCTTAGTTCTCGGGGGCGACGAGCAGTACTTC.

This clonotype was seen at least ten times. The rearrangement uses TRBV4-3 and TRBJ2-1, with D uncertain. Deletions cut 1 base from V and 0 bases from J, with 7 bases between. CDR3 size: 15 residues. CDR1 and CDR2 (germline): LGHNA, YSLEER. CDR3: CASSQVGGSYNEQFF. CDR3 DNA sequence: TGCGCCAGCAGCCAAGTAGGCGGCTCCTACAATGAGCAGTTCTTC.

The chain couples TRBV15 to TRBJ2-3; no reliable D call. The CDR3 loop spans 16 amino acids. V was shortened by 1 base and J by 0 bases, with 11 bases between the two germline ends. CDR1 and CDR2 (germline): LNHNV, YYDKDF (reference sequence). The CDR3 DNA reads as TGTGCCACCAGCAGAGGTTCCCGATTTAGCACAGATACGCAGTATTTT. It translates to CATSRGSRFSTDTQYF.

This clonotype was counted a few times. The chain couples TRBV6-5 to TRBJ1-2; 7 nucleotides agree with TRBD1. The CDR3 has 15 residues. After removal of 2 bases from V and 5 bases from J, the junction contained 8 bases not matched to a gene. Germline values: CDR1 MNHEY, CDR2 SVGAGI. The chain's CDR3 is CASSYPETGAYGYTF. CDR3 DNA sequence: TGTGCCAGCAGTTACCCGGAAACAGGGGCTTATGGCTACACCTTC.

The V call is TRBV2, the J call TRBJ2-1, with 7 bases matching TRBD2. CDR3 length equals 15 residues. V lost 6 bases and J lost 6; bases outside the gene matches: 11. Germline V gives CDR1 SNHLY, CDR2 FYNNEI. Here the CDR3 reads CASSQAGDEVNEQFF. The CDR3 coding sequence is TGTGCCAGCAGCCAGGCGGGAGACGAGGTCAATGAGCAGTTCTTC.

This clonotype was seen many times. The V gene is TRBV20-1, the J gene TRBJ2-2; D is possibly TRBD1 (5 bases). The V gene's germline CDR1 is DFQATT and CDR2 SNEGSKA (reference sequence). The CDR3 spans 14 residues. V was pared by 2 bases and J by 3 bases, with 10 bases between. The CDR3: CSARPDSYTGELFF. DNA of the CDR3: TGCAGTGCTAGACCCGACAGTTACACCGGGGAGCTGTTTTTT.

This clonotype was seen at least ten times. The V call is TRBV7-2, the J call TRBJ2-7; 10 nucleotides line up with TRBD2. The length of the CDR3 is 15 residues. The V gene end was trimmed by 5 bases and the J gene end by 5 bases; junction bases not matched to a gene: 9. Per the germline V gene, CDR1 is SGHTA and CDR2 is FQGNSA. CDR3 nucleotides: TGTGCCAGCAGCACCCGAGCGGGAGGGCCGAACGAGCAGTACTTC. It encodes CASSTRAGGPNEQYF.

The chain's CDR3 is CAIRSLAGGETQYF. CDR3 bases: TGTGCCATCAGGTCCTTAGCGGGAGGAGAGACCCAGTACTTC. V gene TRBV10-3 combines with J gene TRBJ2-5; the match to TRBD2 covers 10 bases. Looked up from germline, CDR1 is ENHRY and CDR2 is SYGVKD. After removal of 6 bases from V and 4 bases from J, the junction contained 5 bases not matched to a gene. The CDR3 runs 14 residues.

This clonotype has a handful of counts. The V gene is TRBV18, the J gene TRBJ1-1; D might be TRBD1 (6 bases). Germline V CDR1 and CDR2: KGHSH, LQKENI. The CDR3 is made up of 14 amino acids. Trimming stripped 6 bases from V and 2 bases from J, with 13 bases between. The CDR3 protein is CASSPGQSNTEAFF. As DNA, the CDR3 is TGTGCCAGCTCTCCGGGACAATCTAACACTGAAGCTTTCTTT.

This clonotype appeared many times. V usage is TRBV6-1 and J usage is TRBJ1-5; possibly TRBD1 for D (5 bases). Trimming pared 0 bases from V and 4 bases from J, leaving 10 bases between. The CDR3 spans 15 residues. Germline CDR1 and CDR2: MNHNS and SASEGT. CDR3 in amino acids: CASSEAGGENQPQHF. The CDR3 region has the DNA TGTGCCAGCAGTGAAGCGGGGGGGGAGAATCAGCCCCAGCATTTT.

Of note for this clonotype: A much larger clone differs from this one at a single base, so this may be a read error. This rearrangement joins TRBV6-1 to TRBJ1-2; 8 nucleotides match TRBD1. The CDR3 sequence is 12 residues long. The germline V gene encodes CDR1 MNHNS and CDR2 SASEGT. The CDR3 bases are TGTACCAGCAGTACAGGGGGCTATGGCTACACCTTC. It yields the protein CTSSTGGYGYTF.

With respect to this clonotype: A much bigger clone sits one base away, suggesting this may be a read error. The CDR3 spells CASGQTVVRAYEQYF. CDR3 nucleotide sequence: TGTGCCAGCGGCCAAACGGTGGTGAGGGCCTACGAGCAGTACTTC. This chain connects TRBV3-1 to TRBJ2-7, with D perhaps TRBD2 (5 bases). Germline CDR1 and CDR2: LGHDT and YNNKEL (reference sequence). This CDR3 is built from 15 residues.

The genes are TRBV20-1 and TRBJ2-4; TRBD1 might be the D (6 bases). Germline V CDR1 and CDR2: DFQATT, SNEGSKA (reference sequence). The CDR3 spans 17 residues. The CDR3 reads CSGIQGAATVAKNIQYF. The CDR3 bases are TGCAGCGGTATACAGGGAGCTGCGACCGTAGCCAAAAACATTCAGTACTTC.

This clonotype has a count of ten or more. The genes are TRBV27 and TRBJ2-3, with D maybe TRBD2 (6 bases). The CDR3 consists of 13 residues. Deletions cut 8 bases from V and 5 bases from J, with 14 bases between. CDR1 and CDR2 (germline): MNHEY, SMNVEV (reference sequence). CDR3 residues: CASALRRGDTQYF. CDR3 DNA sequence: TGTGCCAGCGCCCTGCGGAGGGGAGATACGCAGTATTTT.

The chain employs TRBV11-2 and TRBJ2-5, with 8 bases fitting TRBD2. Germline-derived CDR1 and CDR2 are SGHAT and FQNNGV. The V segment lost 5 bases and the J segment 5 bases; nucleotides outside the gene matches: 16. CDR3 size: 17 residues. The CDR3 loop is CASSQASGLASVETQYF. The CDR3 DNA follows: TGTGCCAGCAGCCAAGCCTCCGGACTAGCTTCGGTTGAGACCCAGTACTTC. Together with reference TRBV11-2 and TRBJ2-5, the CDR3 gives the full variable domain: EAGVAQSPRYKIIEKRQSVAFWCNPISGHATLYWYQQILGQGPKLLIQFQNNGVVDDSQLPKDRFSAERLKGVDSTLKIQPAKLEDSAVYLCASSQASGLASVETQYFGPGTRLLVL.

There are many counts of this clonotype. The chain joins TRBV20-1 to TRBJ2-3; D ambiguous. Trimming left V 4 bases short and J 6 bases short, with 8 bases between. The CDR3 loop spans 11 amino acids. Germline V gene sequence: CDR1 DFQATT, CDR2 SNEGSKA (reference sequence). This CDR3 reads CSANLIDTQYF. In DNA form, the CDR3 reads TGCAGTGCTAATTTGATCGATACGCAGTATTTT.

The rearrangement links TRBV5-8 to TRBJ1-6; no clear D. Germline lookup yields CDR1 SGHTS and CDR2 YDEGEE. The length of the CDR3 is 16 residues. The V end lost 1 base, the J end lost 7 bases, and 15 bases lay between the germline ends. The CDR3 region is CASSLSRRAKNSPLHF. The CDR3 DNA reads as TGTGCCAGCAGCTTGTCACGACGGGCCAAAAATTCACCCCTCCACTTT.

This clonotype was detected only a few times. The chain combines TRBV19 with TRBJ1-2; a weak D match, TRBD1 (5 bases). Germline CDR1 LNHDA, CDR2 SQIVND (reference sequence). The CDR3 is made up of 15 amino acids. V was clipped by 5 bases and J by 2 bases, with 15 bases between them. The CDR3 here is CASSPGTVENYGYTF. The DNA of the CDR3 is TGTGCCAGTAGTCCCGGGACGGTTGAGAACTATGGCTACACCTTC.

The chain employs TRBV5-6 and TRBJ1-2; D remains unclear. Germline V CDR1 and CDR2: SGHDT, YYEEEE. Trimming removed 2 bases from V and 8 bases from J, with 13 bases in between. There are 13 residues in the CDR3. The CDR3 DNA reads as TGTGCCAGCAGCTTTGGGTCCAGCCAAGGCTACACCTTC. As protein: CASSFGSSQGYTF.

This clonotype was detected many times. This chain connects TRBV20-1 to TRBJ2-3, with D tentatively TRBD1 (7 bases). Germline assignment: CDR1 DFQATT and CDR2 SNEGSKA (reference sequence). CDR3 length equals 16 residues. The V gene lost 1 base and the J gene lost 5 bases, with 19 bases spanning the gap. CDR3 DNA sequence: TGCAGTGCTAGAGTTTTGGCCGCGGGACAGTTAGATACGCAGTATTTT. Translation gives CSARVLAAGQLDTQYF.

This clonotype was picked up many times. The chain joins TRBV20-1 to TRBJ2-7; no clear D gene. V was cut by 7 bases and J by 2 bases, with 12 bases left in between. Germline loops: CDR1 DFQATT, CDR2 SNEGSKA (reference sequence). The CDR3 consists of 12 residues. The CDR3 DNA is TGCAGTGGGCTAGGACCTACCTACGAGCAGTACTTC. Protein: CSGLGPTYEQYF.

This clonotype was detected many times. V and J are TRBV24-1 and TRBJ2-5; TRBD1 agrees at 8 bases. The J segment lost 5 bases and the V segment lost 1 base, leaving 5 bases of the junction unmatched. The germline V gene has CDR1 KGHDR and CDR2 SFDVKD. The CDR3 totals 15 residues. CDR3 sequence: CATSDFDRGYETQYF. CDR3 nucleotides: TGTGCCACCAGTGATTTTGACAGGGGATATGAGACCCAGTACTTC.

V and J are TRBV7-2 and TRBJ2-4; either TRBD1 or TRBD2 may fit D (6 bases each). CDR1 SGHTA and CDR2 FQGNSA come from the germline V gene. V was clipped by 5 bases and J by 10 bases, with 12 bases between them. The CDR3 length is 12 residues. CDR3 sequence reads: CASSPGAGIQYF. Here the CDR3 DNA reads TGTGCCAGCAGCCCGGGGGCGGGAATTCAGTACTTC.